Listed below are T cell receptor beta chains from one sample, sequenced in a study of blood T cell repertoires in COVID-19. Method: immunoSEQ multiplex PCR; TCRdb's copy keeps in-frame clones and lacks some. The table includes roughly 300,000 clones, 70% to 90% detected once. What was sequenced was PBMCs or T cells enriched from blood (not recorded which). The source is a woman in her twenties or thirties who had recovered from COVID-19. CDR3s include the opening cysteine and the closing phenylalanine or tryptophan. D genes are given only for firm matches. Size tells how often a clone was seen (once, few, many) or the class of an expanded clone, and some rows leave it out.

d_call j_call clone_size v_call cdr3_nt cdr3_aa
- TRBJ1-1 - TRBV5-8 TGTGCCAGCAGCGCGGGACCGAGGAACACTGAAGCTTTCTTT CASSAGPRNTEAFF
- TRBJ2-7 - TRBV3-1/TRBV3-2 TGTGCCAGCAGCCAAGCAGGGCTTGGGCAGTACTTC CASSQAGLGQYF
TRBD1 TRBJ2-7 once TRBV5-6 TGTGCCAGCAGCCGGGGTGCCGGGACAGGGGTCGACGAGCAGTACTTC CASSRGAGTGVDEQYF
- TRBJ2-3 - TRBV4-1 TGCGCCAGCAGCCATGCGGGGTTCACAGATACGCAGTATTTT CASSHAGFTDTQYF
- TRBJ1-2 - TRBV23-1 TGCGCCAGCAGTCCTCTGAGAAATCCATGCTGTAACTATGGCTACACCTTC CASSPLRNPCCNYGYTF
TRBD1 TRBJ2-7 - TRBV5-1 TGCGCCAGCAGCCCCGGGACAGGGCTCTACGAGCAGTACTTC CASSPGTGLYEQYF
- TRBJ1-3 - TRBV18 TGTGCCAGCTCACCACCAACAGATCCTGGAAACACCATATATTTT CASSPPTDPGNTIYF
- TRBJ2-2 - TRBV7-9 TGTGCCAGCAGCTCACGGACAGACACCGGGGAGCTGTTTTTT CASSSRTDTGELFF
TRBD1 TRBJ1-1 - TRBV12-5 TGTGCTAGTGGTTCAACCGGGACAGGGTTCACACGTGGATACTCGAACACTGAAGCTTTCTTT CASGSTGTGFTRGYSNTEAFF
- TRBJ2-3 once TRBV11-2 TGTGCCAGCAGCTTAGGGGGGGACCCCCAAAGCACAGATACGCAGTATTTT CASSLGGDPQSTDTQYF
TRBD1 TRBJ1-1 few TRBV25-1 TGTGCCAGCAGTGACCAACAGGGGGGGGGTACTGAAGCTTTCTTT CASSDQQGGGTEAFF
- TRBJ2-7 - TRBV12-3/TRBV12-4 TGTGCCAGCAGTTCGGACAGCTCCTACGAGCAGTACTTC CASSSDSSYEQYF
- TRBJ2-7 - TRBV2 TGTGCCAGCAGTGAACCCTCAGGGAGGACTTCTGCCGAGCAGTACTTC CASSEPSGRTSAEQYF
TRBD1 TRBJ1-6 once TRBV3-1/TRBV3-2 TGTGCCAGCAGCCTTCGACAGGGTTCCAATTCACCCCTCCACTTT CASSLRQGSNSPLHF
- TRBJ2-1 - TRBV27 TGTGCCAGCAGTTCCTCCCGGGGGGCTCTAAACTACAATGAGCAGTTCTTC CASSSSRGALNYNEQFF
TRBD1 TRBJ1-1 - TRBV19 TGTGCCAGTAGTACCGGGACAGGGGGCCGGACTGAAGCTTTCTTT CASSTGTGGRTEAFF
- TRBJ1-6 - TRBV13 TGTGCCAGCAGCTTAGGGTCAGCGGTCCGATTT CASSLGSAVRF
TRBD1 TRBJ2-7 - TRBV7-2 TGTGCCAGCAGCCCAAATCCGGGACAGAGACCCTACGAGCAGTACTTC CASSPNPGQRPYEQYF
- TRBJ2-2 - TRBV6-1 TGTGCCAGCAGTGAAGTAGTCGGACTGTTGAACACCGGGGAGCTGTTTTTT CASSEVVGLLNTGELFF
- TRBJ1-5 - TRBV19 TGTGCCAGTAGTATTATTAGGGGTTTTAGTCAGCCCCAGCATTTT CASSIIRGFSQPQHF
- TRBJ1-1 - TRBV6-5 TGTGCCAGCAGTTACTTCGGGACTGGGACTGAAGCTTTCTTT CASSYFGTGTEAFF
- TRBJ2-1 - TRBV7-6 TGTGCCAGCAGCCTTACCGCACGGGTTGAGCAGTTCTTC CASSLTARVEQFF
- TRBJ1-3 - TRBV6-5 TGTGCCAGCAGCCTAACCCGGGGGGGAGGAAACACCATATATTTT CASSLTRGGGNTIYF
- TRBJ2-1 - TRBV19 TGTGCCAGCCTAACGCTGGACAGTAATGAGCAGTTCTTC CASLTLDSNEQFF
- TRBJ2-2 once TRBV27 TGTGCCAGTAACAGCCAAGTGACCGGGGAGCTGTTTTTT CASNSQVTGELFF
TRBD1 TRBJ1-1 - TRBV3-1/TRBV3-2 TGTGCCAGCAGCCAAGATGAGGGACAGGGGGTTCTGGACACTGAAGCTTTCTTT CASSQDEGQGVLDTEAFF
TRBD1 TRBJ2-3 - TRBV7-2 TGTGCCAGCAGCTTAAGGTCAGGGGGTAGCACAGATACGCAGTATTTT CASSLRSGGSTDTQYF
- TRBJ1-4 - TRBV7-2 TGTGCCAGCAGCTTTACGGCAACTAATGAAAAACTGTTTTTT CASSFTATNEKLFF
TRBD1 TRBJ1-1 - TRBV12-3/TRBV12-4 TGTGCCAGCAGTTGGACAGGCGGGACTGAAGCTTTCTTT CASSWTGGTEAFF
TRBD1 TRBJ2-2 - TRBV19 TGTGCCAGTAGGGAGGGGACAGGGAACACCGGGGAGCTGTTTTTT CASREGTGNTGELFF
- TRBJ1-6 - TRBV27 TGTGCCAGCAGTTTTGGTCCGGGATCCCAACCCCTCCACTTT CASSFGPGSQPLHF